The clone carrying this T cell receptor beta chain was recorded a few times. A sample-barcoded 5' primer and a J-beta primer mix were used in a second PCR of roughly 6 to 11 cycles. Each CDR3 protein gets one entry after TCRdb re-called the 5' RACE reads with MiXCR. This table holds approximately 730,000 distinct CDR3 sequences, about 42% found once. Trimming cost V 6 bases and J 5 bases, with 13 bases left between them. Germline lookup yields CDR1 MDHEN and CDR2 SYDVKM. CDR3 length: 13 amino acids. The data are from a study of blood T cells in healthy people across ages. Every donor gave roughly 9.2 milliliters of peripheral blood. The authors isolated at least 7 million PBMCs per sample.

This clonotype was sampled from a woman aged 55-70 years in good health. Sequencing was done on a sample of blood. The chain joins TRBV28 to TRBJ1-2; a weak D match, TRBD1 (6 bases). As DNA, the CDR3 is TGTGCCAGCAGCCTTATCAGGGGATATGGCTACACCTTC. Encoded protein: CASSLIRGYGYTF.